Listed below are T cell receptor beta chains from one sample, sequenced in a study of OX40 agonist ivuxolimab in advanced cancers. The protocol was immunoSEQ multiplex PCR, while the TCRdb copy is restricted to in-frame clones and leaves out a portion. The sample has about 70,000 clones; 85% to 90% are singletons. Source: CD4+ or CD8+ T cells sorted from blood, taken in a trial of the OX40 agonist ivuxolimab. Receptor source: an adult with an advanced solid tumor such as melanoma, head and neck, liver or kidney cancer. Both conserved end residues are trimmed from each CDR3.

v_call	cdr3_aa
TRBV6-6	ASSYSTGGPDEQF
TRBV7-9	ASSNPSDFPYEQY
TRBV28	ASSLQRQGVGGYT
TRBV7-3	ASSAGGLSYEQY
TRBV2	AQETGNTEAF
TRBV5-8	ASSSGQGHEQY
TRBV5-4	ASSLGQGATNEKLF
TRBV2	ASSDLDTELNSPLH
TRBV27	ASSSTGRYEQY
TRBV7-3	ASSSRWGTVGDQPQH
TRBV7-9	ASRAGTYEQY
TRBV18	ASSPSQVDYGYT
TRBV27	ASSLGGGRTEAF
TRBV11-2	ASSLGTLDNEQF
TRBV7-9	ASSLNAGGDEQY
TRBV4-1	ASSQDLRNYEQY
TRBV11-3	ASSLGSRSDTTDTQY
TRBV10-3	AISEWAGPYEQY
TRBV6-6	ASTDGRELF
TRBV9	ASSGGLAGGPVEQY
TRBV9	ASSAGQATGELF
TRBV7-9	ASSLETSGRETQY
TRBV6-5	ASSYLRTESYEQY
TRBV10-3	AISAAYEWGPDTQY
TRBV10-1	ASSPGRTYEQY
TRBV11-2	ASSSARDLVWEQY
TRBV28	ASLGQPNTGELF
TRBV11-2	ASSPEGSLPYNEQF